This TCR beta chain was documented in a study of blood T cells in healthy people across ages (dated by TCRdb to 2013 to 2016). Background on the whole study: In model experiments, template switching captured roughly one uniquely barcoded TCR beta cDNA molecule for every two T cells. To track age-related changes in TCR beta repertoire diversity, the study relied on deep sequencing normalized with unique cDNA molecular identifiers. Four age groups were formed from the donors: young (average roughly 15 years), middle-aged (around 40), aged (about 62) and long-lived (less than 85). To avoid experimental bias, donors of different ages were spread randomly across the sequencing lanes. Using the same blood draw, the study looked at two additional independent replicas of 1 million unique cDNA reads for two donors, one aged 18 to 30 and the other aged 80 or older. Findings and caveats that apply to the study as a whole: Compared with the aged group, the long-lived group had more naive CD4+ T cells, fewer expanded clones and increased TCR diversity, a pattern suggesting age selection. A strong correlation was found between observed TCR beta diversity and the percentage of naive T cells measured by flow cytometry. Donor CMV infection status was unknown, potentially confounding age-related changes in expanded clonotypes. Because profiling used bulk unsorted PBMCs, naive and antigen-experienced compartments could not be compared conclusively. Estimates of total diversity based on one million sequenced T cells were regarded as lower bounds and as underestimates. Observed TCR beta diversity per million T cells fell roughly linearly with age, and a significant reduction was already apparent by age roughly 40.

Libraries were prepared through 5' RACE. Sequencer: Illumina HiSeq 2500. A second PCR of roughly 6 to 11 cycles was run with a J-beta primer mix and a sample-barcoded 5' primer. A template-switch 5' adaptor carrying 12 random nucleotides introduced a unique molecular identifier onto each TCR beta cDNA molecule. Each sample yielded at least 2.5 million CDR3-containing paired-end reads. All of the RNA was converted into first-strand cDNA using the Mint cDNA synthesis kit, with a TRBC-specific oligonucleotide serving as the primer. Following uracil-DNA glycosylase treatment, all cDNA underwent a first 18-cycle PCR with the universal primers M1SS and BC2_uni_R. In the original analysis: Normalization of each sample was performed by random selection of 1 million high-quality reads, each carrying a distinct molecular identifier. Instead of being binned into consensus sequences, reads that shared molecular identifiers were thrown out. MiTCR, with a Q25 quality threshold and the strictest error-elimination algorithm, was used for CDR3 identification, clonotype clustering and error correction. A nonparametric unseen species model with Euler transformation was used to estimate a lower bound on total TCR beta diversity. TCRdb handled the public reads itself, with Q25 trimming in fastp and clone calling in MiXCR, and kept productive beta chains. For every CDR3 protein sequence, its rows merge into one entry that carries the most common genes and DNA. Clone size and V and J calls follow TCRdb, not the original study. The sample yields 1.5 million to 2 million distinct CDR3 sequences; about 28% were counted once. The ten biggest clones cover over 7% of the sample.

Comments on this clonotype: Its antigen has not been determined. Nothing much larger sits one base from this clone, and base qualities are not available.

The CDR3 sequence holds 13 residues, the cysteine and phenylalanine included. CDR3 DNA only is kept here, 39 bases in frame from base 1. The germline V gene supplies CDR1 SGHDT and CDR2 YYEEEE. At the junction V is shortened by 8 bases and J by 2 bases, with 13 bases in between. The approximately 41 donors, aged 6 to 90 years, were systemically healthy Caucasian individuals from Russia. Each donor gave 9.5 to 10 milliliters of peripheral blood, drawn into EDTA-treated Vacutainer tubes. Ficoll-Paque density-gradient centrifugation was used to isolate PBMCs, with at least 6.5 million per sample. Total RNA was extracted from PBMCs with Trizol reagent, with at least 5.5 micrograms obtained per sample. For every donor, an aliquot of PBMCs went through flow cytometry to measure the percentages of naive CD45RAhigh/CD27high T cells.

The sequencing input was blood. The V gene is TRBV5-6 and the J gene is TRBJ2-5, and TRBD2 may be the D gene, going by 5 matching bases. The clonotype originates from a woman aged 25 to 39 in good health. CDR3 protein: CASSMDFQETQYF. The DNA sequence reads TGTGCCAGTAGTATGGACTTTCAAGAGACCCAGTACTTC.